This paragraph covers one TCR beta chain sequence. With V trimmed by 4 bases and J by 7 bases, 9 bases remained unmatched. This CDR3 has 14 residues. Germline CDR1 reads SGHNT; CDR2 reads YYREEE (reference sequence). The protocol was immunoSEQ multiplex PCR, while the TCRdb copy is restricted to in-frame clones and leaves out a portion. The sample lists 90,000 to 120,000 clones; less than 95% were seen once. The data derive from a study of T cell changes during pregnancy in multiple sclerosis. The sequencing used peripheral blood, collected in the third trimester of pregnancy. The receptor was derived from a female donor in good health, enrolled as a control in a pregnancy study. The gene calls are TRBV5-4 and TRBJ2-7; 9 nucleotides line up with TRBD2. CDR3 protein: CASSREGLAGEQYF. CDR3 bases: TGTGCCAGCAGCCGGGAGGGGCTAGCGGGGGAGCAGTACTTC.